The T cell receptor (beta chain) under discussion was sequenced for a study of monozygotic twins with inflammatory bowel disease (dated 2019 in TCRdb). As for the study more broadly: A total of 28 monozygotic twin pairs were included in the full study, comprising nine German pairs (four IBD-concordant, five IBD-discordant) and 19 IBD-discordant Danish pairs. Disease-associated traits were sought mainly through comparisons between IBD patients and their genetically identical healthy co-twins within discordant pairs. Each individual had, on average, about 151 000 unique TCRalpha sequences and 181 000 unique TCRbeta sequences available for analysis. General conclusions and limits of the study: Because patients were on differing immunosuppressive treatments, the repertoires may have picked up extra background noise and inter-individual variability. The results gave no support for a single strong signal or clonotype linked to IBD. Fewer clonotypes were shared with other individuals by IBD patients than by healthy twins, most markedly in patients showing signs of disease activity. Distinction between different T cell subtypes could not be achieved in the analysis. No difference in repertoire similarity was observed between concordant and discordant twins, possibly owing to limited statistical power. A decrease in TCRbeta repertoire diversity, as measured by inverse Simpson index, was observed in IBD patients compared with their healthy co-twins.

In the case of this clonotype: No antigen is known for it.

The method behind the library was 5' RACE. Preparation of each TCR library used approximately 3,500 ng of total RNA. For each sample, cDNA synthesis with SMARTScribe reverse transcriptase was split into eight separate reactions. During cDNA synthesis, unique molecular identifiers containing a 6-nucleotide sample barcode were introduced by template switching. Amplification of TCRalpha and TCRbeta cDNA involved two nested PCRs of 16 and 9 cycles, and each PCR was followed by bead purification. Before amplification, the cDNA was treated with uracil DNA-glycosylase and purified using the QIAquick PCR purification kit. The second PCR added Illumina TruSeq-compatible adapters along with sample-specific barcodes. TapeStation and Qubit were used to check library quality and concentration, and roughly 4.9 ng of each library was pooled. Sequencing of the pooled libraries was done on an Illumina HiSeq2500 single-index Rapid Run using custom sequencing primers and 2 x 100 bp reads. As for the original processing: UMI-based consensus assembly with MiGEC version 1.2.6 was used to correct PCR and sequencing errors. V(D)J alignment, clonotype assembly and CDR3 extraction were performed with MiXCR version 2.1.1. To normalise gene usage, clonotype sharing and MAIT/NKT TCR abundance, the analysis used the top 1000, 10 000 and 20 000 clonotypes per sample. After downsampling to 27 000 UMIs, diversity was calculated as the inverse Simpson index using the vegan R package. Paired Mann-Whitney U tests were applied to discordant twin pairs, and Benjamini-Hochberg correction was used for multiple testing. TCRdb reprocessed the reads and assigns one entry to each CDR3 protein sequence, leaving out DNA. The V and J calls come from TCRdb's annotation, not from the publication. The table for this sample records more than 350,000 distinct CDR3 sequences. More than 2% of the sample comes from the top ten.

From each donor, an approximately 2.4 ml peripheral blood sample was drawn into PAXgene tubes and stored at -80 degrees C. Total RNA was isolated from whole blood with the PAXgene blood miRNA kit on an automated QIAcube, without T cell sorting. Peripheral blood from monozygotic twin pairs concordant or discordant for inflammatory bowel disease was subjected to deep TCRalpha and TCRbeta repertoire profiling with unique molecular barcoding. Smoking habits were recorded for all twin pairs, and each individual was classified as a current, former or never smoker. Via the germline V gene, CDR1 is LGHNA and CDR2 YSLEER. The cysteine opens and the phenylalanine closes a CDR3 of 16 amino acids. No DNA sequence is on record.

Sequences were obtained from blood. The sequence was collected from a human donor with ulcerative colitis or Crohn's disease, or a healthy co-twin of an affected twin (not recorded which). The receptor chain draws on TRBV4-3 and TRBJ2-3; TCRdb's D call of TRBD1 is untestable without DNA. CDR3 reads: CASSQERQDTTDTQYF.